This is a list of T cell receptor beta chains from one sample in a study of CD8 T cells in ankylosing spondylitis. TCRdb recomputed calls from the 5' RACE reads with MiXCR, one row per CDR3 protein. Found here are under 550,000 distinct CDR3 sequences, approximately 26% of them singletons; the top ten hold 0.75% to 0.9%. The sequencing sample was made of blood, either unsorted or a sorted T cell fraction (not recorded which). The receptors shown here come from a male donor with ankylosing spondylitis. Each CDR3 is given with its conserved first and last residue. A D gene is named only where the DNA matches it firmly. Where a row states a size, it is once, few, many or the class of an expanded clone; other rows omit it.

.	TRBV24-1	few	TRBJ1-2	TGTGCCACCAGTGAAGCTAACTATGGCTACACCTTC	CATSEANYGYTF
TRBD1	TRBV20-1	.	TRBJ2-7	TGCAGTGCTGGGGGACAGGGGAACTACGAGCAGTACTTC	CSAGGQGNYEQYF
TRBD2	TRBV3-1	.	TRBJ2-5	TGTGCCAGCAGCCCGGGACTAGCGGGAGTAGAGACCCAGTACTTC	CASSPGLAGVETQYF
.	TRBV5-1	.	TRBJ2-1	TGCGCCAGCAGCAAAACAGCGGACCCGGGGAATGAGCAGTTCTTC	CASSKTADPGNEQFF
.	TRBV7-8	many	TRBJ1-6	TGTGCCAGCAGCTTGGAGATCCAAGGGAATTCACCCCTCCACTTT	CASSLEIQGNSPLHF
.	TRBV6-1	few	TRBJ2-4	TGTGCCAGCAGTCCGGTGAGGGCCGGGGCCAAAAACATTCAGTACTTC	CASSPVRAGAKNIQYF
.	TRBV24-1	.	TRBJ2-1	TGTGCCACCAGTGGGGGGCGCGAGGACAATGAGCAGTTCTTC	CATSGGREDNEQFF
.	TRBV10-3	.	TRBJ2-1	TGTGCCATCAGTGAGTCCCTAATCAATGAGCAGTTCTTC	CAISESLINEQFF
.	TRBV5-1	many	TRBJ1-1	TGTGCCAGCAGCGTGACGGGGAACACTGAAGCTTTCTTT	CASSVTGNTEAFF
TRBD2	TRBV7-8	.	TRBJ2-3	TGTCCCAGCAGCTTAGAAATGCTAGCGGGAGTCCCAGATACGCAGTATTTT	CPSSLEMLAGVPDTQYF
.	TRBV6-1	few	TRBJ2-7	TGTGCCACCAAGGGAACCTACGAGCAGTACTTC	CATKGTYEQYF
.	TRBV6-1	few	TRBJ2-2	TGTGCCAGCAGTGACCCTGGGGGCGGGGAGCTGTTTTTT	CASSDPGGGELFF
TRBD2	TRBV25-1	.	TRBJ2-3	TGTGCCAGCAGTGAATTCCGGGCGGGAGGGGGCACAGATACGCAGTATTTT	CASSEFRAGGGTDTQYF
.	TRBV12-3/TRBV12-4	once	TRBJ2-1	TGTGCCAGCAGTTTAAGGGGCGGCGGCTCCTACAATGAGCAGTTCTTC	CASSLRGGGSYNEQFF
TRBD2	TRBV9	.	TRBJ2-7	TGTGCCAGCAGCAGGACTAGCGGGAGGCGCTCCGGCGAGCAGTACTTC	CASSRTSGRRSGEQYF
.	TRBV5-1	.	TRBJ2-7	TGCGCCAGCAGCTTGGAGGAAAAGGTTCCCCCCCGAAATAGCGAGCAGTACTTC	CASSLEEKVPPRNSEQYF
TRBD2	TRBV10-1	.	TRBJ2-7	TGCGCCAGCAGTGACCGGGGACTAGCGGGAGGTTCCTACGAGCAGTACTTC	CASSDRGLAGGSYEQYF
.	TRBV3-1	.	TRBJ2-1	TGTGCCAGCACCCGAAGGGGGGGGTACAATGAGCAGTTCTTC	CASTRRGGYNEQFF
.	TRBV11-2	.	TRBJ2-5	TGTGCCAGCAACTTGCAGTCGATGGAAGAGACCCAGTACTTC	CASNLQSMEETQYF
TRBD2	TRBV5-1	few	TRBJ2-7	TGCGCCAGCAGCCAGACTAGCGGGAGCCACGAGCAGTACTTC	CASSQTSGSHEQYF
TRBD2	TRBV13	.	TRBJ2-1	TGTGCCAGCGACAGAGCGGGAGGTTTCTACAATGAGCAGTTCTTC	CASDRAGGFYNEQFF
TRBD1	TRBV29-1	.	TRBJ1-4	TGCAGCGTTAAGACAGGGGGCGGAAATGAAAAACTGTTTTTT	CSVKTGGGNEKLFF
TRBD1	TRBV20-1	few	TRBJ1-6	TGCAGTGCGCAGGGACAGGGATATGCTCAGGGTTCACCCCTCCACTTT	CSAQGQGYAQGSPLHF
.	TRBV12-3/TRBV12-4	.	TRBJ2-5	TGTGCCAGCAGTTTAAGATCATCCCGGGCGGGGGAGACCCAGTACTTC	CASSLRSSRAGETQYF
TRBD1	TRBV24-1	once	TRBJ2-2	TGTGCCACCAGTCCGGGACAGGGAATGGCCGGGGAGCTGTTTTTT	CATSPGQGMAGELFF
TRBD2	TRBV7-9	.	TRBJ2-1	TGTGCCAGCAGCCCCCTCCAGACTAGCGTAGAGCAGTTCTTC	CASSPLQTSVEQFF
TRBD1	TRBV5-1	.	TRBJ2-5	TGCGCCAGCCTTCCGGGCAGGGGGTCGCCCCAAGAGACCCAGTACTTC	CASLPGRGSPQETQYF
.	TRBV5-1	many	TRBJ2-1	TGCGCCAGCAGCTACCTCCGGGACCACTACAATGAGCAGTTCTTC	CASSYLRDHYNEQFF
.	TRBV5-1	few	TRBJ2-2	TGCGCCAGCAGTGCAGAGGGTCAAGGCACCGGGGAGCTGTTTTTT	CASSAEGQGTGELFF
.	TRBV5-1	.	TRBJ2-1	TGCGCCAGCAGCATCCGGGACTCAAGGACCTACAATGAGCAGTTCTTC	CASSIRDSRTYNEQFF
TRBD1	TRBV11-3	.	TRBJ2-1	TGTGCCAGCAGCTCAGGGGGCTCCGATAGAAATGAGCAGTTCTTC	CASSSGGSDRNEQFF
TRBD2	TRBV12-3/TRBV12-4	many	TRBJ2-1	TGTGCCAGCAGTAAATCAACTCCTTTTAGCGGGAGGAGGAGGAATGAGCAGTTCTTC	CASSKSTPFSGRRRNEQFF
.	TRBV7-2	many	TRBJ1-2	TGTGCCAGCAGCTTAGGGCAGGGGAGCTATGGCTACACCTTC	CASSLGQGSYGYTF
.	TRBV12-3/TRBV12-4	.	TRBJ2-7	TGTGCCAGCAGTTTCTACGAGACAAACTACGAGCAGTACTTC	CASSFYETNYEQYF
.	TRBV6-1	.	TRBJ1-5	TGTGCCAGCAGGGTGGGACGCTATAGCAATCAGCCCCAGCATTTT	CASRVGRYSNQPQHF
.	TRBV5-1	few	TRBJ2-3	TGCGCCAGCAGCCCCCGGGGTTGGGACGCCCCTAGCACAGATACGCAGTATTTT	CASSPRGWDAPSTDTQYF
TRBD1	TRBV15	.	TRBJ1-5	TGTGCCACCAGCAGGACAGGGGTGAATCAGCCCCAGCATTTT	CATSRTGVNQPQHF
.	TRBV6-1	.	TRBJ2-5	TGTGCCAGCACGAGACGGTTACAAGAGACCCAGTACTTC	CASTRRLQETQYF
TRBD1	TRBV20-1	few	TRBJ1-5	TGCAGTGCTACCCCCCTCAGGGGGGGGGGCAATCAGCCCCAGCATTTT	CSATPLRGGGNQPQHF
.	TRBV2	.	TRBJ1-5	TGTGCCAGCAGTGAAGGGCAGGGTGGTCAGCCCCAGCATTTT	CASSEGQGGQPQHF
.	TRBV7-6	.	TRBJ2-7	TGTGCCAGCAGCTTATTAGGGGATGGCGTCGGGCAGTACTTC	CASSLLGDGVGQYF
.	TRBV9	.	TRBJ1-1	TGTGCCAGCAGGACATCAGGACAGATGAACACTGAAGCTTTCTTT	CASRTSGQMNTEAFF
.	TRBV7-9	few	TRBJ1-4	TGTGCCAGCACCTCCTTTATTTTAGGAGAAAAACTGTTTTTT	CASTSFILGEKLFF
TRBD1	TRBV20-1	few	TRBJ1-6	TGCAGTGCTGTGACAGGGTTTGAGAGTTCACCCCTCCACTTT	CSAVTGFESSPLHF
.	TRBV12-3/TRBV12-4	many	TRBJ2-1	TGTGCCAGCAGCCCCCCCGGCAATGAGCAGTTCTTC	CASSPPGNEQFF
TRBD1	TRBV5-5	.	TRBJ1-2	TGTGCCAGCACCGTGGGACAGAGAAACTATGGCTACACCTTC	CASTVGQRNYGYTF
.	TRBV30	.	TRBJ2-7	TGTGCCTGGAGCACCCTCCACGAGCAGTACTTC	CAWSTLHEQYF
.	TRBV11-2	few	TRBJ2-3	TGTGCCAGCAGCTCTTTGAAAGGGTTTGCAGATACGCAGTATTTT	CASSSLKGFADTQYF
.	TRBV4-2	.	TRBJ1-2	TGTGCCAGCAGCCAAGCAGGACAGCCTACATATGGCTACACCTTC	CASSQAGQPTYGYTF
TRBD2	TRBV20-1	few	TRBJ2-5	TGCAGTGCTAGGAGACTAGCGGAGGTAGAAGAGACCCAGTACTTC	CSARRLAEVEETQYF
TRBD2	TRBV9	.	TRBJ2-1	TGTGCCAGCAGCGGACTAGCGGTTTCCTACAATGAGCAGTTCTTC	CASSGLAVSYNEQFF
.	TRBV20-1	few	TRBJ2-3	TGCAGTGCTAGCCACCAGAAGTCAGATACGCAGTATTTT	CSASHQKSDTQYF
.	TRBV19	.	TRBJ1-1	TGTGCCAGTACCCCGCCCGGAGGCCAAAAAGCTTTCTTT	CASTPPGGQKAFF
TRBD1	TRBV7-2	once	TRBJ1-6	TGTGCCAGCAGCCGCCGGACAGGGGCAGTTGATTCACCCCTCCACTTT	CASSRRTGAVDSPLHF
TRBD1	TRBV6-1	.	TRBJ1-6	TGTGCCAGCCGGCGGGACCCCAGGGGGAATTCACCCCTCCACTTT	CASRRDPRGNSPLHF